The 30 T cell receptor beta chains reported below all come from one sample, sequenced in a study of regulatory T cells in long-lasting Graves disease. Time point denoted: newly diagnosed GD, antithyroid drugs for less than 3 months. Making the TCR library involved RNA that had been extracted from PBMCs. CDR3-region Arm-PCR and iRepertoire HTBI primers produced the TCR beta libraries. Via MiXCR, TCRdb re-called the multiplex PCR reads, giving one row per CDR3 protein. Of about 400,000 distinct CDR3 sequences in the sample, about 15% are singletons; the top ten hold approximately 7.6%. The sample was also reused in another study, on T cells in Graves' hyperthyroidism and ophthalmopathy.

The input for sequencing was peripheral blood mononuclear cells (PBMCs), taken at new diagnosis, from a patient treated with antithyroid drugs. Every receptor here comes from a woman between 40 and 55 years old with Graves disease.

This clonotype was found many times. The J gene is TRBJ2-3, the V gene TRBV27; TRBD2 matches 10 bases. This CDR3 region has 19 residues. V trimming: 9 bases; J trimming: 6 bases; junction bases outside the gene matches: 24. Germline V lookup: CDR1 MNHEY, CDR2 SMNVEV (reference sequence). The CDR3 coding sequence is TGTGCCAGAGGGGCCCCGGTCGAGGAGCGGGAGGGCCGAGTCGATACGCAGTATTTT. Protein sequence: CARGAPVEEREGRVDTQYF.

In the case of this clonotype: Sequence at one end of the junction differs from germline and may be a read error. V usage is TRBV5-1 and J usage is TRBJ2-1; weak D call: TRBD1 (5 bases). This CDR3 is built from 13 residues. Per germline, CDR1 SGHRS and CDR2 YFSETQ. CDR3 nucleotides: TGCGCCAGCAGTTATGGGGCCTACAATGAGCAGTGCTTC. Translating it yields CASSYGAYNEQCF.

This chain uses TRBV3-1 with TRBJ2-7; 11 bases map to TRBD2. The CDR3 sequence is 16 residues long. CDR1 is LGHDT and CDR2 is YNNKEL in the germline V gene (reference sequence). The J segment lost 4 bases and the V segment lost 4 bases, leaving 9 bases of the junction unmatched. In DNA, the CDR3 is TGTGCCAGCAGCCGAAGTTTTGGGACTAGCGGTTACGAGCAGTACTTC. Amino acids: CASSRSFGTSGYEQYF.

V is TRBV19 and J is TRBJ2-4, with 8 nucleotides matching TRBD1. The CDR3 totals 16 residues. The junction had 11 bases not matched to a gene; V was cut back by 5 bases and J by 5 bases. CDR1 is LNHDA, CDR2 SQIVND, per germline (reference sequence). CDR3 sequence: CASSLRTGMAENIQYF. The DNA of the CDR3 is TGTGCCAGTAGTCTTCGGACAGGGATGGCGGAAAACATTCAGTACTTC. The full variable domain, completed using reference TRBV19 and TRBJ2-4, is DGGITQSPKYLFRKEGQNVTLSCEQNLNHDAMYWYRQDPGQGLRLIYYSQIVNDFQKGDIAEGYSVSREKKESFPLTVTSAQKNPTAFYLCASSLRTGMAENIQYFGAGTRLSVL.

Only a few counts were recorded for this clonotype. The chain joins TRBV12-3 or TRBV12-4 to TRBJ2-3; tentatively, D is TRBD2 (6 bases). The CDR3 runs to 14 residues. V lost 5 bases, J lost 4 bases, and 13 bases lay in between. The CDR3 nucleotides read TGTGCCAGCAGTCCCCGACTAGTTTCAGATACGCAGTATTTT. Translation gives CASSPRLVSDTQYF.

The chain couples TRBV12-3 or TRBV12-4 to TRBJ2-3; D unclear. The ends were cut back, 4 bases at V and 0 bases at J, with 11 bases in the middle. There are 15 residues in the CDR3. CDR3 DNA: TGTGCCAGCAGTTCCGCGGCCCTTAGCACAGATACGCAGTATTTT. Encoded protein: CASSSAALSTDTQYF.

V usage is TRBV2 and J usage is TRBJ2-7, with 12 bases that match TRBD2. Germline-derived CDR1 and CDR2 are SNHLY and FYNNEI. The CDR3 covers 15 residues. With 5 bases clipped from V and 6 bases from J, the junction kept 8 bases outside the gene matches. DNA for the CDR3: TGTGCCAGCAGTCCTAGACTAGCGGGAGTATCCGAGCAGTACTTC. Residues: CASSPRLAGVSEQYF.

Many counts were recorded for this clonotype. V gene TRBV10-3 combines with J gene TRBJ1-3, with 7 bases that match TRBD1. CDR1 ENHRY and CDR2 SYGVKD come from the germline V gene. The CDR3 extends over 14 amino acids. Trimming took 7 bases from V and 2 from J; bases not matched to a gene: 5. The CDR3 nucleotides read TGTGCCATCAAAGGGGGCGAGGCTGGAAACACCATATATTTT. It specifies CAIKGGEAGNTIYF.

This clonotype was counted at least ten times. V usage is TRBV12-3 or TRBV12-4 and J usage is TRBJ1-4; no firm D call. V shed 4 bases and J shed 0 bases, with 6 bases lying between them. CDR3 size: 14 residues. CDR3 sequence (DNA): TGTGCCAGCAGTTCAGATGCAACTAATGAAAAACTGTTTTTT. It translates to CASSSDATNEKLFF.

At least ten counts were recorded for this clonotype. The chain couples TRBV5-1 to TRBJ2-1; 14 bases agree with TRBD2. CDR1 and CDR2 from the germline V gene are SGHRS and YFSETQ. This CDR3 region has 17 residues. Trimming took 3 bases from V and 9 from J; bases not matched to a gene: 11. CDR3 nucleotides: TGCGCCAGCAGCTCTACCGGGACTAGCGGGAGAGAGGGTGAGCAGTTCTTC. Translation: CASSSTGTSGREGEQFF.

Many counts were recorded for this clonotype. The chain carries TRBV12-3 or TRBV12-4 and TRBJ2-1, with D possibly called TRBD1 or TRBD2 (5 bases each). The CDR3 covers 15 residues. Trimming pared 5 bases from V and 8 bases from J, leaving 19 bases between. CDR3 amino acids: CASSPETANGDEQFF. In DNA, the CDR3 is TGTGCCAGCAGTCCGGAGACAGCCAACGGGGATGAGCAGTTCTTC.

Turning to this clonotype: This may be a read error: a much more frequent sequence differs by one nucleotide. The chain recombines TRBV12-5 with TRBJ2-1, with D tentatively TRBD2 (5 bases). Germline V gives CDR1 LGHNT, CDR2 FRNRAP. The ends were cut back, 6 bases at V and 9 bases at J, with 12 bases in the middle. This CDR3 region has 12 residues. The DNA of the CDR3 is TGTGCTAGTGGCGCGAGCGGTCGTGAGCAGTTCTTC. This sequence encodes CASGASGREQFF.

This clonotype came up many times. V is TRBV18 and J is TRBJ2-5; TRBD1 might be the D (6 bases). The germline V gene has CDR1 KGHSH and CDR2 LQKENI. Trimming cost V 3 bases and J 4 bases, with 12 bases left between them. This CDR3 is 14 amino acids long. CDR3 sequence: CASSPPGARETQYF. The CDR3, as DNA: TGTGCCAGCTCACCTCCAGGGGCTCGAGAGACCCAGTACTTC.

This clonotype was detected a few times. The V gene is TRBV7-2, the J gene TRBJ1-2; 8 bases align to TRBD1. The trim removed 3 bases at V and 4 bases at J, leaving 7 bases unmatched. Germline CDR1 is SGHTA and CDR2 is FQGNSA. There are 15 residues in the CDR3. The CDR3 loop is CASSFPGQGSYGYTF. The CDR3 nucleotides are TGTGCCAGCAGCTTCCCAGGACAGGGTAGCTATGGCTACACCTTC.

V usage is TRBV19 and J usage is TRBJ2-5; 8 nucleotides align to TRBD1. CDR3 length: 14 residues. V was pared by 6 bases and J by 2 bases, with 5 bases of the junction left unmatched. The germline gives CDR1 LNHDA, CDR2 SQIVND (reference sequence). The CDR3 loop reads CASRRDRGQETQYF. In nucleotides, the CDR3 is TGTGCCAGTAGGCGAGACAGGGGTCAAGAGACCCAGTACTTC. Together with reference TRBV19 and TRBJ2-5, the CDR3 gives the full variable domain: DGGITQSPKYLFRKEGQNVTLSCEQNLNHDAMYWYRQDPGQGLRLIYYSQIVNDFQKGDIAEGYSVSREKKESFPLTVTSAQKNPTAFYLCASRRDRGQETQYFGPGTRLLVL.

As regards this clonotype: In this CDR3 the conserved last residue, phenylalanine or tryptophan, is missing, so a read error is likely. V usage is TRBV20-1 and J usage is TRBJ1-5, with 7 nucleotides matching TRBD1. The length of the CDR3 is 15 residues. The germline gives CDR1 DFQATT, CDR2 SNEGSKA (reference sequence). The V and J ends lost 2 bases and 2 bases, in that order; junction bases with no gene match: 6. CDR3 DNA sequence: TGCAGTGCTAGACGGCCAGGGGGTGGCAATCAGCCCCAGCATCTT. It codes for CSARRPGGGNQPQHL.

About this clonotype itself: A far larger clone differs by one base, so this is likely a read error. The rearrangement joins TRBV11-2 to TRBJ2-7; 7 bases are a match to TRBD2. The length of the CDR3 is 13 residues. The V gene's germline CDR1 is SGHAT and CDR2 FQNNGV. The V gene end was trimmed by 0 bases and the J gene end by 6 bases; junction bases not matched to a gene: 2. DNA of the CDR3: TGTGCCAGCAGCTTAGAGGGGGGGGGCGAGCAGTACTTC. Translating gives CASSLEGGGEQYF.

The sample holds many counts of this clonotype. The rearrangement uses TRBV28 and TRBJ2-5; 9 positions agree with TRBD2. CDR3 length equals 20 residues. V lost 5 bases to trimming and J lost 5 bases; unmatched junction nucleotides: 24. The V gene's germline CDR1 is MDHEN and CDR2 SYDVKM. The CDR3 DNA sequence: TGTGCCAGCAGTCCTCCCCCCCCGCTGGGACTAGCCCCTAGGGAGGAGACCCAGTACTTC. The encoded protein is CASSPPPPLGLAPREETQYF.

With regard to this clonotype: One junction end does not reproduce the germline sequence, and a read error may be involved. The chain joins TRBV7-2 to TRBJ2-1; D could derive from TRBD1 or TRBD2 (5 bases each). CDR3 length equals 15 residues. The germline CDR1 and CDR2 sequences are SGHTA and FQGNSA. The CDR3 reads CASSLDDGVPTEGLF. CDR3 nucleotides: TGTGCCAGCAGCTTAGACGACGGAGTACCAACCGAGGGGCTCTTC.

This clonotype was recorded at least ten times. This rearrangement joins TRBV18 to TRBJ2-5; 9 positions match TRBD2. Losses at the gene ends were 4 bases for V and 1 base for J; bases not matched to a gene: 4. The germline V gene encodes CDR1 KGHSH and CDR2 LQKENI. The CDR3 contains 15 residues. The CDR3 is CASSQSSGIQETQYF. Written as DNA, the CDR3 is TGTGCCAGCTCACAGTCTAGCGGGATCCAAGAGACCCAGTACTTC.

This clonotype was seen ten or more times. The rearrangement joins TRBV7-9 to TRBJ1-1; 10 positions match TRBD1. Germline V gene sequence: CDR1 SEHNR, CDR2 FQNEAQ (reference sequence). This CDR3 comprises 15 residues. Losses at the gene ends were 5 bases for V and 6 bases for J; bases not matched to a gene: 9. This CDR3 is CASSAGTGDLAEAFF. CDR3 coding DNA: TGTGCCAGCAGCGCAGGGACAGGGGATCTGGCTGAAGCTTTCTTT.

Ten or more counts support this clonotype. This CDR3 is CSVCNQGPYTGELFF. In nucleotides, the CDR3 is TGCAGCGTTTGTAATCAGGGACCTTACACCGGGGAGCTGTTTTTT. This chain connects TRBV29-1 to TRBJ2-2; tentatively, D is TRBD1 or TRBD2 (5 bases each). The CDR3 is 15 residues long. From germline, CDR1 is SQVTM and CDR2 ANQGSEA. Deletions cut 5 bases from V and 3 bases from J, with 16 bases between.

This clonotype was detected many times. The rearrangement links TRBV2 to TRBJ2-3; possibly TRBD2 for D (6 bases). This CDR3 contains 14 residues. Trimming took off 5 bases at V and 1 base at J, with 10 bases between the two ends. CDR1 and CDR2 from the germline V gene are SNHLY and FYNNEI. In DNA, the CDR3 is TGTGCCAGCAGTCGGGACTGGGGCACAGATACGCAGTATTTT. Translation: CASSRDWGTDTQYF.

This rearrangement joins TRBV7-9 to TRBJ2-7; 10 nucleotides line up with TRBD2. CDR3 length equals 14 residues. V was clipped by 3 bases and J by 7 bases; unmatched bases: 6. In germline, CDR1 is SEHNR, CDR2 FQNEAQ (reference sequence). The chain's CDR3 is CASSFPSGREEQYF. The CDR3, as DNA: TGTGCCAGCAGCTTCCCTAGCGGGAGAGAGGAGCAGTACTTC.

This clonotype was seen repeatedly, ten times or more. The chain recombines TRBV19 with TRBJ2-1; TRBD1 is a possible D gene (5 bases). This CDR3 has 16 amino acids. The ends were cut back, 6 bases at V and 2 bases at J, with 17 bases in the middle. From germline, CDR1 is LNHDA and CDR2 SQIVND (reference sequence). CDR3: CASSRSGQGPYNEQFF. The DNA of the CDR3 is TGTGCCAGTAGCCGCTCCGGCCAGGGTCCCTACAATGAGCAGTTCTTC.

The table lists this clonotype with many counts. This chain links TRBV3-1 with TRBJ1-1; TRBD1 might be the D (5 bases). V shed 2 bases and J shed 11 bases, with 21 bases lying between them. The germline gives CDR1 LGHDT, CDR2 YNNKEL (reference sequence). There are 15 residues in the CDR3. In DNA, the CDR3 is TGTGCCAGCAGCCAAAGGGGAGAGGCAGCCTGGGCTGCTTTCTTT. Translation gives CASSQRGEAAWAAFF.

This clonotype was seen only a few times. V is TRBV20-1 and J is TRBJ2-3; 7 bases match TRBD2. After removal of 6 bases from V and 6 bases from J, the junction contained 9 bases not matched to a gene. CDR1 is DFQATT and CDR2 is SNEGSKA in the germline V gene (reference sequence). CDR3 length equals 13 residues. CDR3 DNA sequence: TGCAGTGCCCAGCATCGGGGGGTCGATACGCAGTATTTT. Its protein product is CSAQHRGVDTQYF.

This clonotype occurred a few times. The rearrangement uses TRBV6-2 or TRBV6-3 and TRBJ2-2; 9 nucleotides agree with TRBD1. CDR1 and CDR2 from the germline V gene are MNHEY and SVGEGT. The CDR3 has 14 amino acids. The ends lost 7 bases at V and 6 bases at J; junction bases unmatched: 6. Here the CDR3 DNA reads TGTGCCAGCAAGGGACAGGGTTCCTCCGGGGAGCTGTTTTTT. The encoded protein is CASKGQGSSGELFF.

This clonotype was seen many times. This chain joins TRBV28 and TRBJ2-5; 9 bases match TRBD2. J lost 4 bases, V lost 2 bases, and 8 bases had no gene match. CDR1 and CDR2 from the germline V gene are MDHEN and SYDVKM. There are 16 residues in the CDR3. CDR3 region: CASSLISSGKLETQYF. CDR3 bases: TGTGCCAGCAGTTTAATCTCTAGCGGGAAATTAGAGACCCAGTACTTC.

The chain has TRBV5-6 and TRBJ1-4; weak D call: TRBD1 (6 bases). V gave up 0 bases and J gave up 3 bases, with 12 bases separating them. Germline CDR1 is SGHDT and CDR2 is YYEEEE. The CDR3 is made up of 16 amino acids. CDR3 residues: CASSLASGAANEKLFF. DNA for the CDR3: TGTGCCAGCAGCTTGGCCTCAGGGGCGGCTAATGAAAAACTGTTTTTT.